This T cell receptor beta chain originates from a study of T cell changes during pregnancy in multiple sclerosis. Using immunoSEQ multiplex PCR, the repertoire was profiled, and TCRdb retains in-frame clones only, with some absent. The sample contains roughly 85,000 clones, about 89% of which appear only once. Germline V gene data show CDR1 as SGHTA and CDR2 as FQGTGA. The CDR3 is 15 residues long. Trimming removed 5 bases from V and 4 bases from J; junction bases left unmatched: 5. The rearrangement joins TRBV7-3 to TRBJ2-1, with 10 positions matching TRBD2. Source: peripheral blood, taken in the first trimester of pregnancy. The receptor's source is a female donor with multiple sclerosis, enrolled in a pregnancy study. The CDR3 nucleotides are TGTGCCAGCAGCATATTAGCGGGAGGATACAATGAGCAGTTCTTC. It yields the protein CASSILAGGYNEQFF.